This TCR beta chain came from a study of breast tumors, draining lymph nodes, adjacent tissues. Findings and caveats of the study: Tumor repertoires ranked between lymph nodes and nontumor tissue in diversity, with V and J gene preferences. Data only fit, rather than demonstrated, lymph node origin of most tumor T cells. The data were judged consistent with most tumor T cells coming from lymph node and expanding in tumor. Tumor and nontumor repertoires were significantly more similar in luminal-like than in basal-like breast cancer.

TCRdb passed the multiplex PCR reads through MiXCR, listing each CDR3 protein once. Of fewer than 15,000 distinct CDR3 sequences listed, approximately 50% are singletons. Germline V CDR1 and CDR2: SGHNT, YENEEA. V lost 6 bases to trimming and J lost 0 bases, with 15 bases between them. The CDR3 has 15 residues. This clonotype appeared many times. Antigen: not known. A much larger clone is a single base away; this may be a read error. This chain uses TRBV11-3 with TRBJ2-7; perhaps TRBD1 as D (5 bases). This sequence originates from a female donor with breast cancer. Some clones in this sample may be carry-over from other donors' samples. Sequencing used tumor-adjacent breast tissue. DNA for the CDR3: TGTGCCAGCAGTGCCGACAGTCTATCCTCCTACGAGCAGTACTTC. It yields the protein CASSADSLSSYEQYF. Full variable domain (remainder filled in from reference TRBV11-3 and TRBJ2-7): EAGVVQSPRYKIIEKKQPVAFWCNPISGHNTLYWYLQNLGQGPELLIRYENEEAVDDSQLPKDRFSAERLKGVDSTLKIQPAELGDSAVYLCASSADSLSSYEQYFGPGTRLTVT.